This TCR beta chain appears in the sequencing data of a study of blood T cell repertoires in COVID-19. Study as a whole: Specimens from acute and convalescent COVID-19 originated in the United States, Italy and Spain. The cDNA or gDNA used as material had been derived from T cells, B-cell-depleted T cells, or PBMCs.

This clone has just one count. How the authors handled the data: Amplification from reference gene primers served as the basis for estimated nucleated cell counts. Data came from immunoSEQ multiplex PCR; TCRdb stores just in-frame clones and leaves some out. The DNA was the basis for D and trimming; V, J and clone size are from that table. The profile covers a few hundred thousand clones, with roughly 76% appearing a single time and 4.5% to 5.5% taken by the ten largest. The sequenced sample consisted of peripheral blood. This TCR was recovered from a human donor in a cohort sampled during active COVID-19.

The CDR3 nucleotides are TGCAGCGTTGAGCGACAGGGTCTTCCATATGGCTACACCTTC. It is translated as CSVERQGLPYGYTF. This rearrangement joins TRBV29-1 to TRBJ1-2, with 7 nucleotides matching TRBD1. The CDR3 loop spans 14 amino acids. V gave up 3 bases and J gave up 5 bases; unmatched junction bases: 9. The germline CDR1 and CDR2 sequences are SQVTM and ANQGSEA.